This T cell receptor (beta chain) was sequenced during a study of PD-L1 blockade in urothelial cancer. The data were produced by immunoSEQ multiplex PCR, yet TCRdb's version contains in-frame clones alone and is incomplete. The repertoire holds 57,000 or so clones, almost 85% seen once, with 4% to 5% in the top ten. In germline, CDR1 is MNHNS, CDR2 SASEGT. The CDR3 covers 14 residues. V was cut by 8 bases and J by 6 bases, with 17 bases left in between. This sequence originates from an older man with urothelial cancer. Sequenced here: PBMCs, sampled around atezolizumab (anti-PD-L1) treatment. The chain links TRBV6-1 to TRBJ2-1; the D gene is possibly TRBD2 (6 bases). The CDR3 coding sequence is TGTGCCAGCTCCGCGGAGGGAGGACGCAATGAGCAGTTCTTC. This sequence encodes CASSAEGGRNEQFF.